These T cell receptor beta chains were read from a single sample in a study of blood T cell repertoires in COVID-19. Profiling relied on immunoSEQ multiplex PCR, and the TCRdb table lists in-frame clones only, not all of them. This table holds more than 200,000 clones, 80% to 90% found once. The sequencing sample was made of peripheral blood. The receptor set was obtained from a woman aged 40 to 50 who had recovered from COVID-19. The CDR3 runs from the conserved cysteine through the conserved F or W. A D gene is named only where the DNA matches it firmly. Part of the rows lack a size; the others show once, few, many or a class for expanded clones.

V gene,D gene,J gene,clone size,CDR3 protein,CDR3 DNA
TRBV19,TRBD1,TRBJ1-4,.,CASSTRQGEDEKLFF,TGTGCCAGTAGTACTCGACAGGGGGAGGATGAAAAACTGTTTTTT
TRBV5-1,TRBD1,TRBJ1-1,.,CASRTSPGTGDTEAFF,TGCGCCAGCAGGACATCTCCCGGGACAGGTGACACTGAAGCTTTCTTT
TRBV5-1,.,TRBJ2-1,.,CASYSGSSYNEQFF,TGCGCCAGCTACTCGGGAAGCTCCTACAATGAGCAGTTCTTC
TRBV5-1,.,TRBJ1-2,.,CASSLGSLSGVGYTF,TGCGCCAGCAGCTTGGGGTCCCTCAGCGGAGTGGGCTACACCTTC
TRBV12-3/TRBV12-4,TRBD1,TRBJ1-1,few,CASSQYRGTEAFF,TGTGCCAGCAGCCAATACAGGGGCACTGAAGCTTTCTTT
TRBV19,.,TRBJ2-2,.,CASSLGTPMNTGELFF,TGTGCCAGTAGTCTCGGGACACCTATGAACACCGGGGAGCTGTTTTTT
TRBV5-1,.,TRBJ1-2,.,CASSLAGITGYTF,TGCGCCAGCAGCTTGGCAGGGATTACTGGCTACACCTTC
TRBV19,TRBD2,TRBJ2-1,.,CASSIGTSRPELLFF,TGTGCCAGTAGTATTGGGACTAGCCGTCCGGAACTATTGTTCTTC
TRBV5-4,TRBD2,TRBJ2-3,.,CASSLRLAGGSTDTQYF,TGTGCCAGCAGCTTGAGACTAGCGGGGGGTAGCACAGATACGCAGTATTTT
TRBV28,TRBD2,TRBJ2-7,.,CASSSLGASGAREQYF,TGTGCCAGCAGTTCGTTGGGAGCTAGCGGTGCCCGGGAGCAGTACTTC
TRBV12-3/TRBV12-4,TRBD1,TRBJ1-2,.,CASSMDRDYGYTF,TGTGCCAGCAGTATGGACAGGGACTATGGCTACACCTTC
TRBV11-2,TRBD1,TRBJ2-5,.,CASSLGTGGGETQYF,TGTGCCAGCAGCTTAGGAACAGGGGGCGGTGAGACCCAGTACTTC
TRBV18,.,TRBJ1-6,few,CASSPPQGLGSPLHF,TGTGCCAGCTCACCACCCCAGGGTCTGGGTTCACCCCTCCACTTT
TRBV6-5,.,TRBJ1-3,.,CASGLSSGNTIYF,TGTGCCAGCGGACTTAGCTCTGGAAACACCATATATTTT
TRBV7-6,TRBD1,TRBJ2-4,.,CASSVGTVRSQIQYF,TGTGCCAGCAGCGTGGGGACAGTTCGCTCCCAGATTCAGTACTTC
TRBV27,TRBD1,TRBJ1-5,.,CASSAFGQGSTFSNQPQHF,TGTGCCAGCAGTGCTTTTGGACAGGGGTCGACGTTTAGCAATCAGCCCCAGCATTTT
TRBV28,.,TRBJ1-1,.,CASMDLLGTEAFF,TGTGCCAGCATGGACTTGTTGGGGACTGAAGCTTTCTTT
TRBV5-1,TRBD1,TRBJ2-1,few,CASSPAPGQINNEQFF,TGCGCCAGCAGCCCAGCCCCGGGACAGATAAACAATGAGCAGTTCTTC
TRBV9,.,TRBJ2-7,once,CASSRGGASENYEQYF,TGTGCCAGCAGCCGAGGGGGGGCATCGGAAAACTACGAGCAGTACTTC
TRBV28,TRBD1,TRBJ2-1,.,CASRGQGRNNEQFF,TGTGCCAGCAGGGGACAGGGGCGAAACAATGAGCAGTTCTTC
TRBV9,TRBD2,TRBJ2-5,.,CASSVAPSGGPGETQYF,TGTGCCAGCAGCGTAGCTCCGAGCGGGGGGCCAGGAGAGACCCAGTACTTC
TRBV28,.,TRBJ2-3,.,CASRRGSSTDTQYF,TGTGCCAGCAGAAGGGGGTCAAGCACAGATACGCAGTATTTT
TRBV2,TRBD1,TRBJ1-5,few,CASSARTGSLFEGPQHF,TGTGCCAGCAGTGCCCGGACAGGGTCCCTTTTTGAAGGGCCCCAGCATTTT
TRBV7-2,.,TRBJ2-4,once,CASSPLLAKNIQYF,TGTGCCAGCAGTCCCCTACTAGCCAAAAACATTCAGTACTTC
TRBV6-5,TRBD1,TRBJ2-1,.,CASRRTGWAYNEQFF,TGTGCCAGCAGGAGGACAGGGTGGGCGTACAATGAGCAGTTCTTC
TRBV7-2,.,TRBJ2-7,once,CASSLLDSNEQYF,TGTGCCAGCAGCTTGCTAGACAGTAACGAGCAGTACTTC
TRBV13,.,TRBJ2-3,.,CASSLGRFSSDTQYF,TGTGCCAGCAGCTTAGGCCGATTTAGCTCAGATACGCAGTATTTT
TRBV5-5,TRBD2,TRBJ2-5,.,CASSPIGLAGGQETQYF,TGTGCCAGCAGCCCTATAGGACTAGCGGGGGGCCAAGAGACCCAGTACTTC
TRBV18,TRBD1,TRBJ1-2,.,CASSLWDSFTYGYTF,TGTGCCAGCTCACTTTGGGACAGCTTCACCTATGGCTACACCTTC
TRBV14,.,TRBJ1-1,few,CASSQGERNTEAFF,TGTGCCAGCAGCCAAGGGGAGAGGAACACTGAAGCTTTCTTT
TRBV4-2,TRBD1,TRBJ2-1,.,CASSHGDRGEQFF,TGTGCCAGCAGCCATGGGGACAGGGGTGAGCAGTTCTTC
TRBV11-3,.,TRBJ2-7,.,CASSYNTGGGYEQYF,TGTGCCAGCAGCTATAATACGGGGGGCGGGTACGAGCAGTACTTC
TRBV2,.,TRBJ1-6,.,CASSVSVSGHHF,TGTGCCAGCAGTGTCTCTGTTTCGGGACATCACTTT
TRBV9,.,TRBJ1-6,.,CASSLFGRSPLHF,TGTGCCAGCAGCCTCTTTGGGAGGTCACCCCTCCACTTT
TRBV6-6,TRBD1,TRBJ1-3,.,CASRGTGVGNTIYF,TGTGCCAGCAGAGGGACAGGGGTAGGAAACACCATATATTTT
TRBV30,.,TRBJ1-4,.,CAWSLQVNEKLFF,TGTGCCTGGAGTCTCCAGGTTAATGAAAAACTGTTTTTT
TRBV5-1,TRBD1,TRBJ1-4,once,CASSAGQGPTNEKLFF,TGCGCCAGCAGCGCCGGACAGGGGCCGACTAATGAAAAACTGTTTTTT
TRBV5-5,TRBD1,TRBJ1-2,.,CASSPHAAGGFNYGYTF,TGTGCCAGCAGCCCCCACGCGGCAGGGGGCTTTAATTATGGCTACACCTTC
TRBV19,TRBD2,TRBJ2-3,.,CASSTEGLAGDFLSTDTQYF,TGTGCCAGTAGTACCGAGGGACTAGCGGGGGACTTTCTGAGCACAGATACGCAGTATTTT
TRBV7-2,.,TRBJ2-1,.,CASSLRQEMFF,TGTGCCAGCAGCCTACGACAGGAGATGTTCTTC
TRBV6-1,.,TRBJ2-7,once,CASSELRDSPQYF,TGTGCCAGCAGTGAACTACGCGACAGTCCGCAGTACTTC
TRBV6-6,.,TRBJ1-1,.,CASSPRAGTEAFF,TGTGCCAGCAGTCCCAGGGCCGGAACTGAAGCTTTCTTT
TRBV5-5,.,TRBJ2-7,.,CASSLWADAYEQYF,TGTGCCAGCAGCTTGTGGGCAGATGCCTACGAGCAGTACTTC
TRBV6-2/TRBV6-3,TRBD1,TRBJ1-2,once,CASSGQGYSGYTF,TGTGCCAGCAGCGGACAGGGGTATTCTGGCTACACCTTC
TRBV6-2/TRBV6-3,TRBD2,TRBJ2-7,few,CASSLAGGNYEQYF,TGTGCCAGCAGTCTAGCGGGGGGAAACTACGAGCAGTACTTC
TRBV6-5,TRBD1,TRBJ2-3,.,CASSYNRDRDTDTQYF,TGTGCCAGCAGTTACAATCGAGACAGGGACACAGATACGCAGTATTTT